The 19 T cell receptor beta chains below all came from one sample that was sequenced in a study of cytomegalovirus exposure and HLA in healthy donors. The study ran its PCR with 60 Vbeta and 13 Jbeta primers. Sequencing used immunoSEQ multiplex PCR; TCRdb keeps in-frame clones, though not all of them. The repertoire includes approximately 140,000 clones, 88% of them detected once, and around 0.54% sits in the top ten. Sequenced sample: PBMCs. These receptors were taken from a woman in her thirties or forties in good health and CMV-seronegative.

The CDR3 sequence: CASSRESYEQYF. DNA of the CDR3: TGTGCCAGCAGTCGAGAATCCTACGAGCAGTACTTC. V gene TRBV6-6 combines with J gene TRBJ2-7; D ambiguous. Germline V lookup: CDR1 MNHNY, CDR2 SVGAGI (reference sequence). This CDR3 contains 12 residues. The V gene lost 5 bases and the J gene lost 1 base, with 6 bases spanning the gap.

As to this clone: At the DNA level, this CDR3 is encoded by other sequences in the same sample as well. This rearrangement joins TRBV15 to TRBJ2-5; weak D call: TRBD1 (5 bases). V was clipped by 0 bases and J by 5 bases, with 10 bases between them. Germline V gene lookup returns CDR1 LNHNV and CDR2 YYDKDF (reference sequence). The CDR3 sequence is 14 residues long. The CDR3 reads CATSRDISGETQYF. The CDR3 DNA is TGTGCCACCAGCAGAGACATTTCAGGGGAGACCCAGTACTTC.

This CDR3 is CASSQGATHQPQHF. The CDR3 nucleotides are TGTGCCAGTAGCCAGGGGGCTACCCACCAGCCCCAGCATTTT. The V call is TRBV19, the J call TRBJ1-5; 8 bases fit TRBD1. The V gene's germline CDR1 is LNHDA and CDR2 SQIVND (reference sequence). V gave up 6 bases and J gave up 7 bases; unmatched junction bases: 8. This CDR3 has 14 residues.

The chain couples TRBV5-6 to TRBJ2-7, with D perhaps matching TRBD2 (6 bases). The CDR3 has 14 amino acids. CDR1 is SGHDT, CDR2 YYEEEE, per germline. V lost 1 base, J lost 1 base, and 9 bases lay in between. The CDR3, as DNA: TGTGCCAGCAGCTTGTTTGGGGGGTCCTACGAGCAGTACTTC. This encodes CASSLFGGSYEQYF.

The genes are TRBV10-1 and TRBJ1-6, with 12 bases fitting TRBD1. There are 15 residues in the CDR3. The V gene's germline CDR1 is WNHNN and CDR2 SYGVQD (reference sequence). Unmatched junction bases numbered 9, after V lost 8 bases and J lost 10 bases. CDR3 bases: TGCGCCAGCTCCCCGGGACAGGGGGCAAAATCACCCCTCCACTTT. As protein: CASSPGQGAKSPLHF.

The chain links TRBV6-6 to TRBJ1-2; perhaps TRBD1 as D (5 bases). Looked up from germline, CDR1 is MNHNY and CDR2 is SVGAGI (reference sequence). The CDR3 has 14 residues. V was clipped by 5 bases and J by 5 bases, with 15 bases between them. For the CDR3, the DNA is TGTGCCAGCAGTGTCGGGGGACTTGCGTATGGCTACACCTTC. Translating gives CASSVGGLAYGYTF.

The chain recombines TRBV28 with TRBJ2-7, with 9 bases lining up with TRBD2. CDR1 and CDR2 from the germline V gene are MDHEN and SYDVKM. V was clipped by 5 bases and J by 4 bases; unmatched bases: 9. The CDR3 runs to 15 residues. The CDR3 sequence is CASSIEAGGGYEQYF. CDR3 coding DNA: TGTGCCAGCAGTATCGAAGCGGGAGGAGGGTACGAGCAGTACTTC.

V usage is TRBV5-4 and J usage is TRBJ2-5; TRBD2 is a possible D gene (7 bases). Looked up from germline, CDR1 is SGHNT and CDR2 is YYREEE (reference sequence). This CDR3 has 17 amino acids. Trimming took 4 bases from V and 2 from J, leaving 21 bases between them. The DNA of the CDR3 is TGTGCCAGCAGCCCCGGCGGGGGCCATCGCGATCAAGAGACCCAGTACTTC. Its protein is CASSPGGGHRDQETQYF.

V usage is TRBV19 and J usage is TRBJ2-7; 12 bases are a match to TRBD2. In germline, CDR1 is LNHDA, CDR2 SQIVND (reference sequence). CDR3 length: 13 residues. Trimming took 8 bases from V and 6 from J; bases not matched to a gene: 5. The CDR3 DNA sequence: TGTGCCAGTGCGACTAGCGGGAGTGCCGAGCAGTACTTC. It encodes CASATSGSAEQYF.

The chain employs TRBV4-2 and TRBJ2-3; the match to TRBD2 covers 10 bases. V lost 3 bases, J lost 3 bases, and 3 bases stayed unmatched. CDR1 and CDR2 from the germline V gene are LGHNA and YNFKEQ. The CDR3 sequence is 15 residues long. This CDR3 reads CASSQIAGGTDTQYF. CDR3 sequence (DNA): TGTGCCAGCAGCCAGATAGCGGGAGGAACAGATACGCAGTATTTT.

The rearrangement links TRBV11-2 to TRBJ2-7, with D uncertain. V was clipped by 0 bases and J by 5 bases, with 11 bases between them. The length of the CDR3 is 14 residues. Germline-derived CDR1 and CDR2 are SGHAT and FQNNGV. This CDR3 is CASSLDRLGNEQYF. CDR3 in DNA: TGTGCCAGCAGCTTAGACAGGTTGGGCAACGAGCAGTACTTC.

This clone appeared a few times. V and J are TRBV5-6 and TRBJ2-1; 7 bases align to TRBD2. Trimming cost V 3 bases and J 10 bases; bases outside gene matches: 1. In germline, CDR1 is SGHDT, CDR2 YYEEEE. This CDR3 spans 11 amino acids. The CDR3 DNA reads TGTGCCAGCAGCTGGGGGGGAGAGCAGTTCTTC. It specifies CASSWGGEQFF.

In DNA form, the CDR3 reads TGTGCCAGCAGCTTAGGTGGACAGTATACGCAGTATTTT. Translated: CASSLGGQYTQYF. The chain is built from TRBV7-2 and TRBJ2-3; D possibly corresponds to TRBD1 (6 bases). CDR1 SGHTA and CDR2 FQGNSA come from the germline V gene. V dropped 1 base and J dropped 7 bases, with 9 bases sitting between them. This CDR3 has 13 amino acids.

The V call is TRBV13, the J call TRBJ2-1; 9 nucleotides agree with TRBD2. Germline V gives CDR1 PRHDT, CDR2 FYEKMQ (reference sequence). The CDR3 is made up of 15 amino acids. Losses at the gene ends were 5 bases for V and 3 bases for J; bases not matched to a gene: 5. The CDR3 region is CASSGSGRLYNEQFF. CDR3 DNA: TGTGCCAGCAGCGGTAGCGGGAGACTCTACAATGAGCAGTTCTTC.

The chain combines TRBV5-1 with TRBJ2-5; 10 bases agree with TRBD1. This CDR3 has 15 amino acids. Trimming removed 7 bases from V and 5 bases from J; junction bases left unmatched: 11. The germline V gene encodes CDR1 SGHRS and CDR2 YFSETQ. CDR3: CASGRGDRGRETQYF. Here the CDR3 DNA reads TGCGCCAGCGGCCGTGGGGACAGGGGAAGGGAGACCCAGTACTTC. The whole variable domain, filled in from reference TRBV5-1 and TRBJ2-5, reads KAGVTQTPRYLIKTRGQQVTLSCSPISGHRSVSWYQQTPGQGLQFLFEYFSETQRNKGNFPGRFSGRQFSNSRSEMNVSTLELGDSALYLCASGRGDRGRETQYFGPGTRLLVL.

V usage is TRBV2 and J usage is TRBJ2-7; 7 nucleotides line up with TRBD2. Trimming took 4 bases from V and 2 from J; bases not matched to a gene: 11. CDR1 and CDR2 (germline): SNHLY, FYNNEI. The CDR3 totals 16 residues. CDR3 nucleotide sequence: TGTGCCAGCAGTGGCCCAGTGGGAGCGGGGACCTACGAGCAGTACTTC. Translating it yields CASSGPVGAGTYEQYF.

The V gene is TRBV7-9, the J gene TRBJ2-7, with D hard to call. Germline V lookup: CDR1 SEHNR, CDR2 FQNEAQ (reference sequence). The V and J ends lost 1 base and 6 bases respectively, with 4 bases between them. The CDR3 runs to 11 residues. The CDR3: CASSLGPEQYF. The DNA for the CDR3 is TGTGCCAGCAGCTTAGGGCCCGAGCAGTACTTC. Together with reference TRBV7-9 and TRBJ2-7, the CDR3 gives the full variable domain: DTGVSQNPRHKITKRGQNVTFRCDPISEHNRLYWYRQTLGQGPEFLTYFQNEAQLEKSRLLSDRFSAERPKGSFSTLEIQRTEQGDSAMYLCASSLGPEQYFGPGTRLTVT.

The chain joins TRBV29-1 to TRBJ1-4; D is undetermined. CDR3 length: 13 residues. Per germline, CDR1 SQVTM and CDR2 ANQGSEA. V lost 4 bases to trimming and J lost 0 bases, with 6 bases between them. CDR3 residues: CSVGETTNEKLFF. The CDR3 region has the DNA TGCAGCGTTGGCGAAACAACTAATGAAAAACTGTTTTTT.

The J gene is TRBJ2-5, the V gene TRBV28; tentatively, D is TRBD2 (5 bases). The end of the DNA is better explained by TRBJ2-7, so the J call may be wrong. CDR3 length: 14 amino acids. Looked up from germline, CDR1 is MDHEN and CDR2 is SYDVKM. The CDR3, as DNA: TGTGCCAGCAGCCCCGTCCCCGGGGTCTACGAGCAGTACTTC. Its protein product is CASSPVPGVYEQYF.